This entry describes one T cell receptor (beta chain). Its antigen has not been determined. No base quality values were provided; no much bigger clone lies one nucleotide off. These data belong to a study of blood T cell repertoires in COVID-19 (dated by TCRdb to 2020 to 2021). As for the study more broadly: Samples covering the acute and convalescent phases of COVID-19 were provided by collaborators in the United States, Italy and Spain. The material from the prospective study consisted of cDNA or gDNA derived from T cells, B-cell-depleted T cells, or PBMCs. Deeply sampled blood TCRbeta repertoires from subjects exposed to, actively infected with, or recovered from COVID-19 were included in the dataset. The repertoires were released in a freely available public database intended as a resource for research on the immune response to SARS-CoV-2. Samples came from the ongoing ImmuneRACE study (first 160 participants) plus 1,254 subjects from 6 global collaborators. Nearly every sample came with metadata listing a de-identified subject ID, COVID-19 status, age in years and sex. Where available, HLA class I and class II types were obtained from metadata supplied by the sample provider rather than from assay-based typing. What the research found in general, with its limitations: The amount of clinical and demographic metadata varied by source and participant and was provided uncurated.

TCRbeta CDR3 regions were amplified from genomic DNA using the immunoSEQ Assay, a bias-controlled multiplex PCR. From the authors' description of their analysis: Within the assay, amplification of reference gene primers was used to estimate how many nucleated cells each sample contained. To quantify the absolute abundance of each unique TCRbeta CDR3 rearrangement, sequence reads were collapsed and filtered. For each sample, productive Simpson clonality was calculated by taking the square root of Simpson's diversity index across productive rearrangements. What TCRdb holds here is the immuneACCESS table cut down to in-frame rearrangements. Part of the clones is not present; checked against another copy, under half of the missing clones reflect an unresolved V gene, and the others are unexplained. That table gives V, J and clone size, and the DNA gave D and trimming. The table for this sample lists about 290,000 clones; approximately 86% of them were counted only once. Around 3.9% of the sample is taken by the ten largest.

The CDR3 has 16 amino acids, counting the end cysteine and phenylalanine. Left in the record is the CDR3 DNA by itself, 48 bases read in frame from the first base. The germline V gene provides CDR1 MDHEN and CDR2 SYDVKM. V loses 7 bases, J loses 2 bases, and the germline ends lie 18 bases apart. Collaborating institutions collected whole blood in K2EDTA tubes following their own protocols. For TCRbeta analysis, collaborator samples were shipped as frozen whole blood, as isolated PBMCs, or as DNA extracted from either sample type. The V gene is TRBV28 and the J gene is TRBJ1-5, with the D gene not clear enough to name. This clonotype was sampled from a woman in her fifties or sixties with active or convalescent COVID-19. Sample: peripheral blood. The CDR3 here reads CASKATVVTRNQPQHF. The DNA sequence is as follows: TGTGCCAGCAAAGCAACCGTAGTTACGCGCAATCAGCCCCAGCATTTT.